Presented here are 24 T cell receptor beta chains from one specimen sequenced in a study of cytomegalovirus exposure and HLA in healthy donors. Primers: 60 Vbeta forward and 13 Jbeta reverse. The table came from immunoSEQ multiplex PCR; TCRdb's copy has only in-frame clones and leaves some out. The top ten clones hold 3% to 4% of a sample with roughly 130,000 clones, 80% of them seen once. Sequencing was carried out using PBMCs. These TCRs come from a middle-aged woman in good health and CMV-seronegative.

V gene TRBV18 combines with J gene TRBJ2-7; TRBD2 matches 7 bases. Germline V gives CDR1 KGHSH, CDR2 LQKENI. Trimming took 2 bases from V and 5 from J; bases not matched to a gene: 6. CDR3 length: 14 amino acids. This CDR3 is CASSPGAGVHEQYF. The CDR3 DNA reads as TGTGCCAGCTCACCAGGCGCGGGGGTTCACGAGCAGTACTTC. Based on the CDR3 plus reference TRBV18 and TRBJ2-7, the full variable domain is NAGVMQNPRHLVRRRGQEARLRCSPMKGHSHVYWYRQLPEEGLKFMVYLQKENIIDESGMPKERFSAEFPKEGPSILRIQQVVRGDSAAYFCASSPGAGVHEQYFGPGTRLTVT.

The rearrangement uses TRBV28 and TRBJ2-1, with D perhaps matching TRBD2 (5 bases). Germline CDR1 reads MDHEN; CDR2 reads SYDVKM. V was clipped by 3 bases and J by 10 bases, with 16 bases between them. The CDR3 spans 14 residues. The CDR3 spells CASSLNGGSREQFF. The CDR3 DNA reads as TGTGCCAGCAGTTTGAATGGCGGGTCTAGGGAGCAGTTCTTC.

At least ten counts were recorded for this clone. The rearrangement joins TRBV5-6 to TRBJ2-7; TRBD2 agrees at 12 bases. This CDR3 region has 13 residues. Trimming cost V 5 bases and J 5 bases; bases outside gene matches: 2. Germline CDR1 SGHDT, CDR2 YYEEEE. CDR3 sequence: CASRTSGSHEQYF. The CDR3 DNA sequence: TGTGCCAGCAGGACTAGCGGGAGTCACGAGCAGTACTTC.

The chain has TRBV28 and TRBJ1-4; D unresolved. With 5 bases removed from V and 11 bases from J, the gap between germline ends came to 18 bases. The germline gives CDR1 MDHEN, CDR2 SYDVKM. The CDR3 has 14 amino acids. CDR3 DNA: TGTGCCAGCAGTCCCGGTGCACGGCGAGGCAAACTGTTTTTT. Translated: CASSPGARRGKLFF.

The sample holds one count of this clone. The DNA of the CDR3 is TGTGCCAGCAGCTACGCCAGATGGAATGAGCAGTTCTTC. It is translated as CASSYARWNEQFF. This chain links TRBV7-2 with TRBJ2-1; D not resolved. V was cut by 4 bases and J by 7 bases, with 11 bases left in between. Germline lookup yields CDR1 SGHTA and CDR2 FQGNSA. The CDR3 has 13 amino acids.

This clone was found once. DNA for the CDR3: TGTGCCAGCAGTGTAATAGCGGGAGGCACCGGGGAGCTGTTTTTT. Translating gives CASSVIAGGTGELFF. The rearrangement links TRBV27 to TRBJ2-2; 10 nucleotides agree with TRBD2. The CDR3 extends over 15 amino acids. Germline CDR1 and CDR2: MNHEY and SMNVEV (reference sequence). V shed 5 bases, J shed 4 bases, and the junction held 4 bases outside the gene matches.

In DNA, the CDR3 is TGCGCCAGCAGCCAAGGGCTTTTTGAAGAGACCCAGTACTTC. It is translated as CASSQGLFEETQYF. V is TRBV4-3 and J is TRBJ2-5; D uncertain. Trimming took off 1 base at V and 3 bases at J, with 9 bases between the two ends. The CDR3 covers 14 residues. The V gene's germline CDR1 is LGHNA and CDR2 YSLEER.

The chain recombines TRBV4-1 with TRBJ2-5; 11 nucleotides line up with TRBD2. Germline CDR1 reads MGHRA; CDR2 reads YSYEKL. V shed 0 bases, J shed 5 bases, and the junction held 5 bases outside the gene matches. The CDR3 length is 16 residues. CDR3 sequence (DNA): TGCGCCAGCAGCCAAGACTCTAGCGGGGGGCGGGAGACCCAGTACTTC. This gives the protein CASSQDSSGGRETQYF.

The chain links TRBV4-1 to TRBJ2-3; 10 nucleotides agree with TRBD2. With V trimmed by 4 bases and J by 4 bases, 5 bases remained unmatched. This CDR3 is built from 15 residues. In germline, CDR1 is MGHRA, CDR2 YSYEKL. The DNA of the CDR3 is TGCGCCAGCAGCCCGCTAGCGGGAGTTCCAGATACGCAGTATTTT. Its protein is CASSPLAGVPDTQYF.

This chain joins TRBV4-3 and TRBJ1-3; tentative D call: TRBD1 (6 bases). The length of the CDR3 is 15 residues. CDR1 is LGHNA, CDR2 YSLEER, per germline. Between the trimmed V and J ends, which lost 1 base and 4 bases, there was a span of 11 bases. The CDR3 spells CASSQVRGSGNTIYF. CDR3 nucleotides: TGCGCCAGCAGCCAAGTAAGGGGGAGCGGAAACACCATATATTTT.

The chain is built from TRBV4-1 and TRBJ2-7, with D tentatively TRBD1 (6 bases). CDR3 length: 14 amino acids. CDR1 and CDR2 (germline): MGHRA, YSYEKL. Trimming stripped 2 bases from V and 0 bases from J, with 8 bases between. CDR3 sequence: CASSQYRASYEQYF. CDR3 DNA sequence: TGCGCCAGCAGCCAATACAGGGCCTCCTACGAGCAGTACTTC.

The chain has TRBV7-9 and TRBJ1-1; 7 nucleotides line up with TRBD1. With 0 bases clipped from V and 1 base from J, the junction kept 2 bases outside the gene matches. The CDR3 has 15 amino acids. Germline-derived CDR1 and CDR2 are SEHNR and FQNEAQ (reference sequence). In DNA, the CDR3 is TGTGCCAGCAGCTTAGCGAAGGGGGCGAACACTGAAGCTTTCTTT. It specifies CASSLAKGANTEAFF. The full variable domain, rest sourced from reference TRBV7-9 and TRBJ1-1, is DTGVSQNPRHKITKRGQNVTFRCDPISEHNRLYWYRQTLGQGPEFLTYFQNEAQLEKSRLLSDRFSAERPKGSFSTLEIQRTEQGDSAMYLCASSLAKGANTEAFFGQGTRLTVV.

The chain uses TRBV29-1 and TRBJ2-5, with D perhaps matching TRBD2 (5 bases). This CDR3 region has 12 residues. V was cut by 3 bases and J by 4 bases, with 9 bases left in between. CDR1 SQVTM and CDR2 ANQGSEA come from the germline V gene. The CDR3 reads CSVDRGRETQYF. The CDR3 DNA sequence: TGCAGCGTTGATCGGGGTAGAGAGACCCAGTACTTC. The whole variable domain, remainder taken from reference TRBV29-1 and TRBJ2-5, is SAVISQKPSRDICQRGTSLTIQCQVDSQVTMMFWYRQQPGQSLTLIATANQGSEATYESGFVIDKFPISRPNLTFSTLTVSNMSPEDSSIYLCSVDRGRETQYFGPGTRLLVL.

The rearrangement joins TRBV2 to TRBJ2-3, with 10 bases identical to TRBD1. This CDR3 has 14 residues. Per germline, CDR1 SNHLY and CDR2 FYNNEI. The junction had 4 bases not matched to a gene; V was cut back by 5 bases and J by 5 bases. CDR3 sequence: CASSNGQGGDTQYF. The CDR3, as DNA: TGTGCCAGCAGTAACGGACAGGGGGGAGATACGCAGTATTTT.

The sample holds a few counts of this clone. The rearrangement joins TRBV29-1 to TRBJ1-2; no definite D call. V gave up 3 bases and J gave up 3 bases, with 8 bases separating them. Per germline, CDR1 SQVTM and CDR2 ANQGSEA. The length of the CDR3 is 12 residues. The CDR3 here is CSVDRQDYGYTF. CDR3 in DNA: TGCAGCGTTGACCGTCAGGACTATGGCTACACCTTC.

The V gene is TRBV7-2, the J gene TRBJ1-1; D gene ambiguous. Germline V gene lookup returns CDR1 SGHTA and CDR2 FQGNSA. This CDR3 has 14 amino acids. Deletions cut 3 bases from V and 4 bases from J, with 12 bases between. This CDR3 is CASSFDAGGTEAFF. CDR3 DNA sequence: TGTGCCAGCAGCTTTGACGCCGGAGGCACTGAAGCTTTCTTT.

CDR3 residues: CASSFWGQEGQPQHF. CDR3 nucleotide sequence: TGTGCCAGCAGTTTCTGGGGTCAGGAGGGTCAGCCCCAGCATTTT. The chain recombines TRBV28 with TRBJ1-5; D is undetermined. The CDR3 covers 15 residues. In germline, CDR1 is MDHEN, CDR2 SYDVKM. V lost 3 bases to trimming and J lost 6 bases, with 15 bases between them.

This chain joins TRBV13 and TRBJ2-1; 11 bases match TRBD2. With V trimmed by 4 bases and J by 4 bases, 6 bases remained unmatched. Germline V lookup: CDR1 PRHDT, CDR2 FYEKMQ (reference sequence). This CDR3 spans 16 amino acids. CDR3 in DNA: TGTGCCAGCAGCTCTGTAGCGGGGGGGCCGTACAATGAGCAGTTCTTC. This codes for CASSSVAGGPYNEQFF.

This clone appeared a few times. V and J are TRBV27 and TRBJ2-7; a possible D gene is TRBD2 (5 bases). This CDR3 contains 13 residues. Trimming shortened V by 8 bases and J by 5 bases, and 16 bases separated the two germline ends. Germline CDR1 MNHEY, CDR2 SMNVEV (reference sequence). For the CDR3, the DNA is TGTGCCAGCGGCCAGAGAGGGCGGGACGAGCAGTACTTC. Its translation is CASGQRGRDEQYF.

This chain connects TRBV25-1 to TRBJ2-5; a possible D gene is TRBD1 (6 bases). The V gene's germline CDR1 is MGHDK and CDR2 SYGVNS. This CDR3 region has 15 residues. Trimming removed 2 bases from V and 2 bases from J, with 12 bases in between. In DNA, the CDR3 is TGTGCCAGCAGTGAAGATTGGCAGGGGCAAGAGACCCAGTACTTC. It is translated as CASSEDWQGQETQYF.

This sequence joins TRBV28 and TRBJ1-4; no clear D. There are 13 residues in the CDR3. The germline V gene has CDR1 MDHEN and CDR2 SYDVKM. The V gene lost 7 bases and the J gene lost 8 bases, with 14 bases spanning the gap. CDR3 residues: CASTPGEGEKLFF. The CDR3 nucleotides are TGTGCCAGCACTCCCGGGGAGGGCGAAAAACTGTTTTTT.

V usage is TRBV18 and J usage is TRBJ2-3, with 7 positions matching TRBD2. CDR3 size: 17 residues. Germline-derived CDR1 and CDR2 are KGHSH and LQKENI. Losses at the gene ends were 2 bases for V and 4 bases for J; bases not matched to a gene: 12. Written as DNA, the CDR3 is TGTGCCAGCTCACCAACGACCCGCGGGAGTCACTCAGATACGCAGTATTTT. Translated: CASSPTTRGSHSDTQYF. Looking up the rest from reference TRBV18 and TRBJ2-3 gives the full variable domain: NAGVMQNPRHLVRRRGQEARLRCSPMKGHSHVYWYRQLPEEGLKFMVYLQKENIIDESGMPKERFSAEFPKEGPSILRIQQVVRGDSAAYFCASSPTTRGSHSDTQYFGPGTRLTVL.

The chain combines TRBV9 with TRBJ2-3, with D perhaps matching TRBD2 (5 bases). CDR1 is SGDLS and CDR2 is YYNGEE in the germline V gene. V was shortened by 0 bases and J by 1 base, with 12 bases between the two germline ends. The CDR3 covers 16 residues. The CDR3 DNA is TGTGCCAGCAGCGTAGAGGGAGTAATGGGCACAGATACGCAGTATTTT. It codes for CASSVEGVMGTDTQYF.

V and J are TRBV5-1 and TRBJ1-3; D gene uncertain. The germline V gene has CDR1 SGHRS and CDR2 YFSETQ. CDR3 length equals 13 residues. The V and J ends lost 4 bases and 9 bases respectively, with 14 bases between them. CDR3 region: CASSPGPAGTIYF. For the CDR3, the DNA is TGCGCCAGCAGCCCTGGACCGGCGGGCACCATATATTTT.